Below, 22 T cell receptor beta chains from the same sample are listed, as sequenced in a study of blood T cell repertoires in COVID-19. The assay was immunoSEQ multiplex PCR, and TCRdb's table has in-frame clones only and misses some. The table shows 350,000 to 450,000 clones, with over 75% occurring only once. Material for sequencing was peripheral blood. The receptors were gathered from a woman between 35 and 50 years old with COVID-19, enrolled during active disease.

This chain uses TRBV4-2 with TRBJ1-5, with TRBD1 matching over 8 bases. The CDR3 contains 16 residues. Germline CDR1 LGHNA, CDR2 YNFKEQ. The J segment lost 3 bases and the V segment lost 0 bases, leaving 4 bases of the junction unmatched. CDR3 in DNA: TGTGCCAGCAGCCAAGAGGTCAGGGGGCCCAATCAGCCCCAGCATTTT. This sequence encodes CASSQEVRGPNQPQHF.

The rearrangement joins TRBV7-2 to TRBJ2-2, with D unclear. The germline CDR1 and CDR2 sequences are SGHTA and FQGNSA. The CDR3 extends over 14 amino acids. Trimming stripped 5 bases from V and 1 base from J, with 8 bases between. DNA for the CDR3: TGTGCCAGCAGCGGCCCCCGGAACACCGGGGAGCTGTTTTTT. Amino acid sequence: CASSGPRNTGELFF.

The V and J genes are TRBV7-2 and TRBJ1-2; perhaps TRBD1 as D (5 bases). The V and J ends lost 1 base and 4 bases respectively, with 22 bases between them. The CDR3 is 18 amino acids. Germline V lookup: CDR1 SGHTA, CDR2 FQGNSA. In DNA, the CDR3 is TGTGCCAGCAGCTTAGTGCTCAGGCCTATACAGGATGGCTATGGCTACACCTTC. Its translation is CASSLVLRPIQDGYGYTF. Combining the CDR3 with reference TRBV7-2 and TRBJ1-2 gives the whole variable domain GAGVSQSPSNKVTEKGKDVELRCDPISGHTALYWYRQSLGQGLEFLIYFQGNSAPDKSGLPSDRFSAERTGGSVSTLTIQRTQQEDSAVYLCASSLVLRPIQDGYGYTFGSGTRLTVV.

This sequence joins TRBV19 and TRBJ2-1; a possible D gene is TRBD1 (5 bases). The germline CDR1 and CDR2 sequences are LNHDA and SQIVND (reference sequence). Trimming cost V 5 bases and J 4 bases, with 9 bases left between them. The CDR3 is 13 amino acids. The DNA of the CDR3 is TGTGCCAGTAGTGTAAACAGGTACAATGAGCAGTTCTTC. Protein: CASSVNRYNEQFF.

V is TRBV7-2 and J is TRBJ2-3, with 13 bases that match TRBD2. The CDR3 has 16 amino acids. CDR1 and CDR2 from the germline V gene are SGHTA and FQGNSA. V dropped 4 bases and J dropped 1; count of bases not matched to a gene: 2. The CDR3 DNA reads as TGTGCCAGCAGCTCTACTAGCGGGGGGGGCACAGATACGCAGTATTTT. Amino acids: CASSSTSGGGTDTQYF.

The chain is built from TRBV6-5 and TRBJ2-4, with a possible D match to TRBD1 (6 bases). The germline CDR1 and CDR2 sequences are MNHEY and SVGAGI. Trimming stripped 7 bases from V and 1 base from J, with 8 bases between. This CDR3 is 13 amino acids long. The CDR3 sequence: CASKTGAKNIQYF. CDR3 sequence (DNA): TGTGCCAGCAAAACAGGGGCCAAAAACATTCAGTACTTC.

The V call is TRBV28, the J call TRBJ1-5; 9 bases align to TRBD1. Trimming removed 7 bases from V and 3 bases from J; junction bases left unmatched: 7. This CDR3 is 15 amino acids long. CDR1 is MDHEN, CDR2 SYDVKM, per germline. The CDR3 loop is CASKLGTGFNQPQHF. CDR3 coding DNA: TGTGCCAGCAAACTAGGGACAGGGTTCAATCAGCCCCAGCATTTT. The whole variable domain, remainder taken from reference TRBV28 and TRBJ1-5, is DVKVTQSSRYLVKRTGEKVFLECVQDMDHENMFWYRQDPGLGLRLIYFSYDVKMKEKGDIPEGYSVSREKKERFSLILESASTNQTSMYLCASKLGTGFNQPQHFGDGTRLSIL.

This clone was counted only a few times. This chain links TRBV27 with TRBJ2-2, with 9 nucleotides matching TRBD2. Germline CDR1 and CDR2: MNHEY and SMNVEV (reference sequence). The junction had 6 bases not matched to a gene; V was cut back by 5 bases and J by 8 bases. The CDR3 extends over 14 amino acids. The CDR3 spells CASSGGLAPGELFF. CDR3 DNA sequence: TGTGCCAGCAGTGGGGGACTAGCCCCGGGGGAGCTGTTTTTT.

The chain employs TRBV5-1 and TRBJ2-7, with TRBD1 matching over 10 bases. The CDR3 totals 16 residues. CDR1 is SGHRS and CDR2 is YFSETQ in the germline V gene. The junction had 14 bases not matched to a gene; V was cut back by 4 bases and J by 7 bases. CDR3 residues: CASSPSWDRGSGEQYF. The CDR3 DNA reads TGCGCCAGCAGCCCGTCATGGGACAGGGGATCGGGAGAGCAGTACTTC.

The chain employs TRBV28 and TRBJ2-5; D is unclear. This CDR3 has 16 residues. From germline, CDR1 is MDHEN and CDR2 SYDVKM. Trimming shortened V by 6 bases and J by 1 base, and 18 bases separated the two germline ends. The DNA for the CDR3 is TGTGCCAGCAGCCGGTCAATGGGCCACATCCAAGAGACCCAGTACTTC. It is translated as CASSRSMGHIQETQYF.

This chain uses TRBV6-6 with TRBJ1-6, with D perhaps TRBD1 (5 bases). Germline V lookup: CDR1 MNHNY, CDR2 SVGAGI (reference sequence). The ends were cut back, 7 bases at V and 5 bases at J, with 12 bases in the middle. The CDR3 consists of 14 residues. CDR3 amino acids: CASTNAGNNSPLHF. Written as DNA, the CDR3 is TGTGCCAGCACCAACGCAGGGAATAATTCACCCCTCCACTTT.

This sequence joins TRBV7-9 and TRBJ2-7, with 7 bases lining up with TRBD1. Germline CDR1 SEHNR, CDR2 FQNEAQ (reference sequence). CDR3 length: 14 residues. V gave up 5 bases and J gave up 2 bases; unmatched junction bases: 6. DNA for the CDR3: TGTGCCAGCAGCACCTCCGGGACAGCCTACGAGCAGTACTTC. Its protein is CASSTSGTAYEQYF.

The chain joins TRBV12-3 or TRBV12-4 to TRBJ2-7; possibly TRBD2 for D (5 bases). V was clipped by 2 bases and J by 5 bases, with 10 bases between them. The CDR3 contains 13 residues. CDR3 sequence: CASSLIYGNEQYF. The CDR3 region has the DNA TGTGCCAGCAGTTTAATATACGGGAACGAGCAGTACTTC.

This chain links TRBV7-9 with TRBJ1-2, with TRBD1 identical over 7 bases. Germline CDR1 SEHNR, CDR2 FQNEAQ (reference sequence). This CDR3 has 12 residues. V shed 10 bases and J 4 bases; nucleotides not matched to a gene: 6. The CDR3 sequence: CAISGTVYGYTF. CDR3 nucleotides: TGTGCCATCTCTGGGACAGTCTATGGCTACACCTTC. The entire variable domain, with the rest obtained from reference TRBV7-9 and TRBJ1-2, is as follows: DTGVSQNPRHKITKRGQNVTFRCDPISEHNRLYWYRQTLGQGPEFLTYFQNEAQLEKSRLLSDRFSAERPKGSFSTLEIQRTEQGDSAMYLCAISGTVYGYTFGSGTRLTVV.

V and J are TRBV5-1 and TRBJ1-4; TRBD1 agrees at 11 bases. After removal of 2 bases from V and 11 bases from J, the junction contained 11 bases not matched to a gene. The germline gives CDR1 SGHRS, CDR2 YFSETQ. The CDR3 has 16 amino acids. The DNA of the CDR3 is TGCGCCAGCAGCTTCAACCCGGGACAGGGGGTTCGTAAACTGTTTTTT. Its protein product is CASSFNPGQGVRKLFF.

The J gene is TRBJ1-1, the V gene TRBV7-2; TRBD1 aligns across 7 bases. Looked up from germline, CDR1 is SGHTA and CDR2 is FQGNSA. The CDR3 has 14 residues. Trimming took 4 bases from V and 1 from J; bases not matched to a gene: 3. The CDR3 protein is CASSYWDRNTEAFF. The DNA for the CDR3 is TGTGCCAGCAGCTATTGGGACAGGAACACTGAAGCTTTCTTT. The entire variable domain, with the rest obtained from reference TRBV7-2 and TRBJ1-1, is as follows: GAGVSQSPSNKVTEKGKDVELRCDPISGHTALYWYRQSLGQGLEFLIYFQGNSAPDKSGLPSDRFSAERTGGSVSTLTIQRTQQEDSAVYLCASSYWDRNTEAFFGQGTRLTVV.

The chain joins TRBV7-8 to TRBJ2-5; a weak D match, TRBD2 (6 bases). CDR3 length: 14 residues. The V gene lost 3 bases and the J gene lost 2 bases, with 10 bases spanning the gap. Germline V gene data show CDR1 as SGHVS and CDR2 as FQNEAQ. CDR3 DNA: TGTGCCAGCAGCTTGACTAGAAAACAAGAGACCCAGTACTTC. Its protein product is CASSLTRKQETQYF. The full variable domain, completed using reference TRBV7-8 and TRBJ2-5, is GAGVSQSPRYKVAKRGQDVALRCDPISGHVSLFWYQQALGQGPEFLTYFQNEAQLDKSGLPSDRFFAERPEGSVSTLKIQRTQQEDSAVYLCASSLTRKQETQYFGPGTRLLVL.

Worth noting for this clone: The same CDR3 is also encoded by other DNA sequences in this sample. The chain is built from TRBV18 and TRBJ2-2; 7 bases are a match to TRBD1. The germline CDR1 and CDR2 sequences are KGHSH and LQKENI. This CDR3 contains 17 residues. V gave up 2 bases and J gave up 3 bases; unmatched junction bases: 9. The CDR3 coding sequence is TGTGCCAGCTCACCAACCGGCAAGACAGGGTACACCGGGGAGCTGTTTTTT. It is translated as CASSPTGKTGYTGELFF.

The chain combines TRBV29-1 with TRBJ2-1, with D possibly matching TRBD2 (6 bases). The CDR3 consists of 13 residues. The germline V gene has CDR1 SQVTM and CDR2 ANQGSEA. V lost 4 bases and J lost 6, with 13 bases in between. The CDR3 is CSVVRRGRNEQFF. CDR3 DNA: TGCAGCGTTGTTCGGCGGGGCCGCAATGAGCAGTTCTTC.

This chain links TRBV6-5 with TRBJ2-7; TRBD1 aligns across 9 bases. The CDR3 has 14 amino acids. Germline CDR1 MNHEY, CDR2 SVGAGI. Germline trimming cut 5 bases from V and 5 bases from J; bases unmatched to any gene: 7. Here the CDR3 reads CASSHWTGEDEQYF. Written as DNA, the CDR3 is TGTGCCAGCAGTCATTGGACAGGGGAGGACGAGCAGTACTTC.

The chain carries TRBV27 and TRBJ2-7; 13 nucleotides align to TRBD2. V lost 6 bases and J lost 3; bases outside the gene matches: 11. The length of the CDR3 is 17 residues. The V gene's germline CDR1 is MNHEY and CDR2 SMNVEV (reference sequence). The CDR3 DNA follows: TGTGCCAGCAGGCTAGTTTGGGGGACTAGCGGGAACTACGAGCAGTACTTC. Protein product: CASRLVWGTSGNYEQYF.

The sample holds one count of this clone. This sequence joins TRBV9 and TRBJ2-4, with 11 bases aligning to TRBD1. This CDR3 is built from 15 residues. J lost 8 bases, V lost 3 bases, and 7 bases had no gene match. Per germline, CDR1 SGDLS and CDR2 YYNGEE. CDR3 sequence reads: CASSAPPGQGDIQYF. Here the CDR3 DNA reads TGTGCCAGCAGCGCACCACCGGGACAGGGGGACATTCAGTACTTC.